The source of this TCR beta chain is a study of T cell clonality in common variable immunodeficiency. Regarding the study as a whole: In common variable immunodeficiency, TCR beta chains reportedly carried fewer deletions and N-nucleotide insertions. TCRbeta clonality was increased in CVID versus healthy controls.

Control and CVID samples contributed equal amounts of genomic DNA. This table comes from immunoSEQ multiplex PCR, and its TCRdb copy is limited to in-frame clones, with some not included. The repertoire consists of 50,000 to 60,000 clones, none detected only once. V lost 5 bases and J lost 2; bases outside the gene matches: 6. Looked up from germline, CDR1 is MGHRA and CDR2 is YSYEKL. The CDR3 loop spans 16 amino acids. This clone was recorded at least ten times. Its cognate antigen is unknown. The CDR3 extends 3 residues past the end of the read, so its final part is completed from the germline J gene.

The V call is TRBV4-1, the J call TRBJ2-1; 10 nucleotides match TRBD2. Sequencing input: peripheral blood mononuclear cells. This sequence originates from a person between 18 and 75 years old in good health. The part of the CDR3 DNA that was read is TGCGCCAGCAGCTACTCCGGGACTAGCGCCTACAATGAG. Translated, it gives CASSYSGTSAYNE. The full CDR3 sequence reads CASSYSGTSAYNEQFF.